These T cell receptor beta chains were read from a single sample in a study of early T cells in non-severe SARS-CoV-2 infection. TCRdb re-called the 5' RACE reads through MiXCR, storing one row per CDR3 protein. The data show 45,000 to 50,000 distinct CDR3 sequences, under 7% seen once. The sample here was whole blood, taken at baseline. The receptors here all came from an adult who was a healthcare worker with PCR-confirmed SARS-CoV-2 infection or an uninfected control (not recorded which). Each CDR3 is given with its conserved first and last residue. A D gene is named only where the DNA matches it firmly. The listing skips clone size in some rows; elsewhere it reads once, few, many or a size class.

NA	TRBD2	TRBJ2-7	TRBV20-1	CSARDRLAGGLWEQYF	TGCAGTGCTAGAGATCGCCTAGCGGGGGGCCTCTGGGAGCAGTACTTC
many	TRBD2	TRBJ2-5	TRBV5-6	CASSLGPGGVQETQYF	TGTGCCAGCAGCTTAGGTCCTGGGGGGGTCCAAGAGACCCAGTACTTC
few	TRBD1	TRBJ2-5	TRBV5-1	CASSSAPGTGQETQYF	TGCGCCAGCAGTTCCGCCCCCGGGACAGGGCAAGAGACCCAGTACTTC
NA	NA	TRBJ1-2	TRBV27	CASSLSTGRYGYTF	TGTGCCAGCAGTTTATCAACAGGCCGCTATGGCTACACCTTC
NA	TRBD1	TRBJ2-7	TRBV7-9	CASSLSTTTDRSYEQYF	TGTGCCAGCAGCTTATCCACCACCACGGACAGGTCCTACGAGCAGTACTTC
many	TRBD2	TRBJ2-3	TRBV28	CASTGLVPDTQYF	TGTGCCAGCACCGGACTAGTCCCAGATACGCAGTATTTT
many	NA	TRBJ2-5	TRBV5-4	CASSLFSTETQYF	TGTGCCAGCAGCTTGTTTTCGACGGAGACCCAGTACTTC
NA	NA	TRBJ2-1	TRBV11-1	CASSQPKGVSYNEQFF	TGTGCCAGCAGCCAGCCGAAAGGGGTTTCCTACAATGAGCAGTTCTTC
NA	NA	TRBJ2-1	TRBV7-2	CASSFPPAAEQFF	TGTGCCAGCAGCTTCCCCCCCGCCGCTGAGCAGTTCTTC
many	NA	TRBJ1-5	TRBV12-5	CASEPGVNQPQHF	TGTGCTAGTGAGCCAGGGGTGAATCAGCCCCAGCATTTT
many	NA	TRBJ2-2	TRBV28	CASSGWSGELFF	TGTGCCAGCAGCGGTTGGTCAGGGGAGCTGTTTTTT
many	NA	TRBJ1-5	TRBV19	CASSDAWGNQPQHF	TGTGCCAGTAGTGACGCATGGGGCAATCAGCCCCAGCATTTT
few	NA	TRBJ2-5	TRBV3-1	CASSQDSPFWYQETQYF	TGTGCCAGCAGCCAAGATAGTCCATTCTGGTACCAAGAGACCCAGTACTTC